The next 3 T cell receptor beta chains were all read from a single sample in a study of cytomegalovirus exposure and HLA in healthy donors. With 60 Vbeta and 13 Jbeta primers, the PCR was carried out. Measured with immunoSEQ multiplex PCR; TCRdb has only the in-frame clones, and not every one. This table has roughly 130,000 clones, 79% appearing once. Sequencing was carried out using PBMCs. The receptors shown here come from a female donor in good health and CMV-seronegative.

The chain combines TRBV29-1 with TRBJ2-1; 13 bases line up with TRBD2. CDR1 and CDR2 from the germline V gene are SQVTM and ANQGSEA. The V gene end was trimmed by 6 bases and the J gene end by 7 bases; junction bases not matched to a gene: 3. This CDR3 comprises 13 residues. DNA of the CDR3: TGCAGCGTGAGGACTAGCGGGAGAAATGAGCAGTTCTTC. Protein sequence: CSVRTSGRNEQFF.

The chain joins TRBV4-1 to TRBJ2-7, with D perhaps TRBD1 (7 bases). The V gene lost 0 bases and the J gene lost 2 bases, with 11 bases spanning the gap. The CDR3 runs 15 residues. Germline V gene data show CDR1 as MGHRA and CDR2 as YSYEKL. CDR3 sequence reads: CASSQDPGGPYEQYF. As DNA, the CDR3 is TGCGCCAGCAGCCAAGATCCAGGGGGGCCCTACGAGCAGTACTTC.

The genes are TRBV7-9 and TRBJ2-1; the match to TRBD2 covers 12 bases. Germline loops: CDR1 SEHNR, CDR2 FQNEAQ (reference sequence). The J segment lost 2 bases and the V segment lost 2 bases, leaving 1 base of the junction unmatched. The CDR3 length is 16 residues. The CDR3 DNA sequence: TGTGCCAGCAGCTTATGGACTAGCGGGGCCTACAATGAGCAGTTCTTC. It specifies CASSLWTSGAYNEQFF.